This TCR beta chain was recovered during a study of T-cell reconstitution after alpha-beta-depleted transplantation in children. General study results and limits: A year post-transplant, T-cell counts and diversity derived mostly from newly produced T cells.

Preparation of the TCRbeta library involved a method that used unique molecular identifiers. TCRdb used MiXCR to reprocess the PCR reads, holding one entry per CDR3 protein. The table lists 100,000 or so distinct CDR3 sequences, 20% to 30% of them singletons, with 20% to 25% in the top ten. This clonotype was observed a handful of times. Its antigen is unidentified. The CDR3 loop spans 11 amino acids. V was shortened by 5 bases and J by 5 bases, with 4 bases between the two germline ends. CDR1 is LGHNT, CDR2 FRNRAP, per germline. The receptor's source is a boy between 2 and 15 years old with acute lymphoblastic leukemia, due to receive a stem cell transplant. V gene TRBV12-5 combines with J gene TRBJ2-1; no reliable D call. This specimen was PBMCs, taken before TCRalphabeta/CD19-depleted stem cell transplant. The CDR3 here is CASGLHNEQFF. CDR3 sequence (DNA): TGTGCTAGTGGTCTGCACAATGAGCAGTTCTTC. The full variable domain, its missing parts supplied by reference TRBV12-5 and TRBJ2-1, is DARVTQTPRHKVTEMGQEVTMRCQPILGHNTVFWYRQTMMQGLELLAYFRNRAPLDDSGMPKDRFSAEMPDATLATLKIQPSEPRDSAVYFCASGLHNEQFFGPGTRLTVL.